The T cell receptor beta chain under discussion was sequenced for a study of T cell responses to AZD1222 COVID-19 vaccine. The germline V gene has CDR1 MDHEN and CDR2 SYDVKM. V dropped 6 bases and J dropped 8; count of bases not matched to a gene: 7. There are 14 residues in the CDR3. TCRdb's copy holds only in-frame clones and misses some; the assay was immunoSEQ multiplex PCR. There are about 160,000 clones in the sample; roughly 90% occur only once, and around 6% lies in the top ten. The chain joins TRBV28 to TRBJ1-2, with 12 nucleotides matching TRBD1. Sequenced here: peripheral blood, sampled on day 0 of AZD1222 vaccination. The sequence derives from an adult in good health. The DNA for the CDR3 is TGTGCCAGCAGCCTAGGGACAGGGGGCGCCGGCTACACCTTC. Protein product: CASSLGTGGAGYTF.